A selection of T cell receptor beta chains follows, all from one sample in a study of cytomegalovirus exposure and HLA in healthy donors. Assay used: immunoSEQ multiplex PCR; TCRdb lists only in-frame clones, some missing. Here the sample spans some 120,000 clones, 95% to 96% being singletons. The sequenced sample was PBMCs. These receptors were obtained from a man between 18 and 35 years old in good health and CMV-seronegative. Each CDR3 is given with its conserved first and last residue. Fields, in order: V gene, CDR3 protein.

>TRBV18
CASSPSEGVQETQYF
>TRBV7-2
CASSTMGTEGGYTF
>TRBV14
CASSQTGGDPGWNTGELFF
>TRBV6-1
CASSTTGGTNEKLFF
>TRBV7-3
CASSFEDRGEDTQYF
>TRBV28
CASSYLPGQGALDSNQPQHF
>TRBV18
CASSPNTDTQYF
>TRBV19
CASSSTGGFGYGYTF
>TRBV6-5
CASSWGTGHSYEQYF
>TRBV6-5
CASSYSPRNQPQHF
>TRBV29-1
CSVEAGTGNTIYF
>TRBV10-3
CAISTGFNQPQHF
>TRBV6-6
CASSYHPAGDEQYF
>TRBV5-4
CASSLEGVGTSVYEQYF
>TRBV7-6
CASSGTGGQETQYF
>TRBV6-6
CASSHSTILMNTEAFF
>TRBV19
CASSMGVYNEQFF
>TRBV7-8
CASNPTGLAYEQYF
>TRBV27
CASSLPDRSFNEQYF
>TRBV21-1
CASSTGQLCSGANVLTF
>TRBV14
CASSQTRAGVGGELFF
>TRBV6-5
CASSRTRQGETQYF
>TRBV28
CASSDTTHQPQHF
>TRBV7-6
CASSAGPGLSYEQYF
>TRBV28
CASSSAGGQRETQYF
>TRBV7-2
CASSSGQPTGELFF
>TRBV7-2
CASGPGGEQYF
>TRBV11-2
CASSARGQLNTEAFF
>TRBV5-6
CASRVAPSYEQYF
>TRBV5-4
CASSFGTGHNSYEQYF
>TRBV5-8
CASSRDSREAFF
>TRBV30
CAWSLAVMNTEAFF
>TRBV6-5
CASGVRDRGHQPQHF
>TRBV4-2
CASSQVGTGDETQYF
>TRBV27
CASSFPGAIHGAFF
>TRBV4-3
CASSHPATGTSNYGYTF
>TRBV27
CASSPRDSSYSNQPQHF
>TRBV28
CASSLRGQGGQPQHF
>TRBV27
CASSLSSGFQPQHF
>TRBV6-6
CASSYTSGGPEQYF
>TRBV14
CASSQGGTGAEAFF
>TRBV5-1
CASSLGPQKQKDTQYF
>TRBV6-1
CASSEVGGRAGDTQYF
>TRBV18
CASSPQRGGGPGSSYNEQFF
>TRBV9
CASSVGSGRSSYEQYF
>TRBV5-8
CASSRDRGNLLLNYGYTF
>TRBV6-6
CASTDPGENQFF
>TRBV28
CASSLLGGATEAFF
>TRBV7-9
CASSSGQAEQYF
>TRBV7-8
CASSLGRGEQFF
>TRBV10-3
CANRARGVDTEAFF
>TRBV30
CAWRRTGGRYEQYF
>TRBV9
CASRDRESDGYTF
>TRBV5-6
CASSLAGGRDTEAFF
>TRBV19
CASRRDRQGSPEAFF